The 22 T cell receptor beta chains in this list originate from one sample, sequenced in a study of shared clonotypes between healthy human individuals (dated by TCRdb to 2020 to 2022). The method behind the library was the immunoSEQ multiplex PCR assay. Sourced from immuneACCESS, this table was stored by TCRdb with only in-frame sequences that have V and J called. A share of the clones is absent; for the studies checked, an unresolved V gene accounts for under half, and the remainder has no known explanation. The sample includes 2.5 million or so clones, with approximately 90% observed a single time. The ten top clones hold over 0.12% of the sample. Sequencing was done on a sample of naive CD4+ T cells sorted from blood. Per the publication, the cell subset or site label means: CD45RA+ positively selected. The receptors here all came from a young man in good health.

The chain combines TRBV4-3 with TRBJ2-1; D gene unclear. The CDR3 length is 16 residues. V was pared by 1 base and J by 0 bases, with 10 bases between. Germline V gives CDR1 LGHNA, CDR2 YSLEER. CDR3 coding DNA: TGCGCCAGCAGCCAAGTTCTCGCTAGCTCCTACAATGAGCAGTTCTTC. Protein: CASSQVLASSYNEQFF.

As regards this clone: This same CDR3 is encoded by further DNA sequences in the sample. The chain recombines TRBV5-1 with TRBJ2-7; no clear D. V lost 0 bases to trimming and J lost 3 bases, with 7 bases between them. CDR1 is SGHRS and CDR2 is YFSETQ in the germline V gene. The CDR3 consists of 13 residues. CDR3 sequence reads: CASSLDSGYEQYF. Written as DNA, the CDR3 is TGCGCCAGCAGCTTGGATTCTGGCTACGAGCAGTACTTC.

The chain has TRBV7-8 and TRBJ1-2; D gene ambiguous. Trimming took off 4 bases at V and 3 bases at J, with 15 bases between the two ends. From germline, CDR1 is SGHVS and CDR2 FQNEAQ. This CDR3 region has 15 residues. The CDR3 protein is CASSSRTVLDYGYTF. The CDR3 DNA follows: TGTGCCAGCAGCTCCCGGACCGTTTTGGACTATGGCTACACCTTC.

The chain joins TRBV2 to TRBJ2-3; 14 nucleotides line up with TRBD2. The CDR3 length is 20 residues. With V trimmed by 4 bases and J by 4 bases, 16 bases remained unmatched. Germline V gene sequence: CDR1 SNHLY, CDR2 FYNNEI. The CDR3 sequence: CASSAIEGLAGVSQSDTQYF. In DNA form, the CDR3 reads TGTGCCAGCAGTGCTATTGAGGGACTAGCGGGAGTTTCCCAATCAGATACGCAGTATTTT.

This clone was seen just once. The rearrangement links TRBV5-1 to TRBJ2-1; 8 nucleotides line up with TRBD2. Germline CDR1 is SGHRS and CDR2 is YFSETQ. Trimming removed 10 bases from V and 5 bases from J; junction bases left unmatched: 11. The length of the CDR3 is 14 residues. CDR3 residues: CASGVVAGHNEQFF. DNA of the CDR3: TGCGCCTCCGGGGTGGTAGCGGGACACAATGAGCAGTTCTTC.

The gene calls are TRBV19 and TRBJ2-6; the match to TRBD1 covers 11 bases. J lost 2 bases, V lost 4 bases, and 4 bases had no gene match. Germline V CDR1 and CDR2: LNHDA, SQIVND (reference sequence). The CDR3 is 17 amino acids. The CDR3 here is CASSKRTGGAGANVLTF. CDR3 DNA sequence: TGTGCCAGTAGTAAGAGGACAGGGGGCGCTGGGGCCAACGTCCTGACTTTC.

V and J are TRBV5-5 and TRBJ2-1, with D possibly being TRBD2 (6 bases). Germline loops: CDR1 SGHKS, CDR2 YYEKEE (reference sequence). The CDR3 extends over 16 amino acids. Trimming removed 0 bases at V and 0 bases at J, with 10 bases between. The CDR3 bases are TGTGCCAGCAGCTTGGCGGCGGGGAGCTCCTACAATGAGCAGTTCTTC. It is translated as CASSLAAGSSYNEQFF. The variable domain in full, completed from reference TRBV5-5 and TRBJ2-1, reads DAGVTQSPTHLIKTRGQQVTLRCSPISGHKSVSWYQQVLGQGPQFIFQYYEKEERGRGNFPDRFSARQFPNYSSELNVNALLLGDSALYLCASSLAAGSSYNEQFFGPGTRLTVL.

The rearrangement links TRBV7-8 to TRBJ2-1, with TRBD2 matching 9 bases. This CDR3 has 13 residues. J lost 13 bases, V lost 1 base, and 5 bases had no gene match. Germline CDR1 SGHVS, CDR2 FQNEAQ. The DNA of the CDR3 is TGTGCCAGCAGCTTAGTCGCGGGAGGGGAACAGTTCTTC. Its translation: CASSLVAGGEQFF.

The chain has TRBV6-6 and TRBJ1-4, with a possible D match to TRBD1 (5 bases). Germline V gene lookup returns CDR1 MNHNY and CDR2 SVGAGI (reference sequence). There are 16 residues in the CDR3. Trimming took 6 bases from V and 6 from J, leaving 20 bases between them. The CDR3 bases are TGTGCCAGCAGCCCTCAATCACTCCAGGGATATGAAAAACTGTTTTTT. It codes for CASSPQSLQGYEKLFF.

The chain employs TRBV12-5 and TRBJ1-1; D is perhaps TRBD1 (5 bases). The CDR3 is 17 residues long. Germline assignment: CDR1 LGHNT and CDR2 FRNRAP. Trimming stripped 4 bases from V and 0 bases from J, with 18 bases between. CDR3 bases: TGTGCTAGTGGTTCACAGGCTGCCTTCTCCTTGAACACTGAAGCTTTCTTT. Protein sequence: CASGSQAAFSLNTEAFF.

This chain connects TRBV5-1 to TRBJ1-5; D is ambiguous. V lost 10 bases and J lost 5, with 10 bases in between. The CDR3 is made up of 11 amino acids. The germline V gene encodes CDR1 SGHRS and CDR2 YFSETQ. Here the CDR3 DNA reads TGCGCCCCCCCCGCAGATCAGCCCCAGCATTTT. It encodes CAPPADQPQHF.

The rearrangement links TRBV10-3 to TRBJ1-2, with TRBD1 identical over 7 bases. The CDR3 sequence is 15 residues long. CDR1 ENHRY and CDR2 SYGVKD come from the germline V gene. The J segment lost 4 bases and the V segment lost 0 bases, leaving 5 bases of the junction unmatched. The CDR3 DNA follows: TGTGCCATCAGTGAGTCGAGAGGGGGCCGCTATGGCTACACCTTC. This sequence encodes CAISESRGGRYGYTF.

The V call is TRBV7-8, the J call TRBJ2-2; 9 bases line up with TRBD2. This CDR3 spans 18 amino acids. The J segment lost 5 bases and the V segment lost 4 bases, leaving 14 bases of the junction unmatched. Germline V lookup: CDR1 SGHVS, CDR2 FQNEAQ. The CDR3 DNA follows: TGTGCCAGCAGCTACCCGGTAGCGGGAGTAAATCCTACCGGGGAGCTGTTTTTT. Translation gives CASSYPVAGVNPTGELFF. The full variable domain, with the rest looked up from reference TRBV7-8 and TRBJ2-2, is GAGVSQSPRYKVAKRGQDVALRCDPISGHVSLFWYQQALGQGPEFLTYFQNEAQLDKSGLPSDRFFAERPEGSVSTLKIQRTQQEDSAVYLCASSYPVAGVNPTGELFFGEGSRLTVL.

The rearrangement uses TRBV10-1 and TRBJ2-5; maybe TRBD1 (6 bases). Trimming stripped 6 bases from V and 4 bases from J, with 12 bases between. This CDR3 spans 13 amino acids. The germline CDR1 and CDR2 sequences are WNHNN and SYGVQD (reference sequence). CDR3 residues: CASSRGRGETQYF. The CDR3 DNA follows: TGCGCCAGCAGCAGGGGCAGGGGAGAGACCCAGTACTTC.

This clone came up a few times. This sample includes further DNA sequences coding for the same CDR3. V and J are TRBV28 and TRBJ1-1; 9 bases are a match to TRBD1. The CDR3 runs 15 residues. V dropped 4 bases and J dropped 5; count of bases not matched to a gene: 8. CDR1 and CDR2 from the germline V gene are MDHEN and SYDVKM. The CDR3 region has the DNA TGTGCCAGCAGTTCCGGGACAGGGAGGGGAACTGAAGCTTTCTTT. It is translated as CASSSGTGRGTEAFF.

On this clone itself: The CDR3 carries no conserved terminal phenylalanine or tryptophan, so it likely arises from a read error. The DNA is left out, because the CDR3 cannot be placed on it with certainty; the CDR3 is given as TCRdb lists it. V is TRBV6-1 and J is TRBJ1-1; TRBD1 is the table's D call, not checked against the DNA. The germline V gene has CDR1 MNHNS and CDR2 SASEGT. The CDR3 has 11 amino acids, counting both end residues. This CDR3 reads CASSEGTGTRV.

This clone occurred a few times. This rearrangement joins TRBV6-1 to TRBJ1-6, with D unclear. This CDR3 is built from 13 residues. V lost 5 bases to trimming and J lost 6 bases, with 8 bases between them. The germline V gene encodes CDR1 MNHNS and CDR2 SASEGT. CDR3 bases: TGTGCCAGCAGTATTCTGAGTAATTCACCCCTCCACTTT. This translates into CASSILSNSPLHF.

This chain connects TRBV12-5 to TRBJ2-7, with D uncertain. Germline loops: CDR1 LGHNT, CDR2 FRNRAP. The CDR3 is made up of 15 amino acids. The V gene lost 1 base and the J gene lost 2 bases, with 12 bases spanning the gap. Here the CDR3 reads CASGLAIQRAYEQYF. In nucleotides, the CDR3 is TGTGCTAGTGGTTTGGCGATTCAAAGAGCCTACGAGCAGTACTTC. Using reference TRBV12-5 and TRBJ2-7 for the parts outside the CDR3, the full variable domain is DARVTQTPRHKVTEMGQEVTMRCQPILGHNTVFWYRQTMMQGLELLAYFRNRAPLDDSGMPKDRFSAEMPDATLATLKIQPSEPRDSAVYFCASGLAIQRAYEQYFGPGTRLTVT.

The chain uses TRBV15 and TRBJ2-1, with D tentatively TRBD2 (6 bases). CDR1 and CDR2 (germline): LNHNV, YYDKDF (reference sequence). Trimming removed 3 bases from V and 0 bases from J, with 15 bases in between. The CDR3 consists of 17 residues. The CDR3 region is CATSRPGLTSSYNEQFF. In nucleotides, the CDR3 is TGTGCCACCAGCAGGCCGGGACTCACGAGCTCCTACAATGAGCAGTTCTTC.

V usage is TRBV6-5 and J usage is TRBJ2-7; 7 bases are a match to TRBD1. The ends lost 0 bases at V and 5 bases at J; junction bases unmatched: 7. The germline CDR1 and CDR2 sequences are MNHEY and SVGAGI. The CDR3 sequence is 15 residues long. The CDR3 here is CASSYSFTGAHEQYF. The CDR3 nucleotides are TGTGCCAGCAGTTACTCGTTCACAGGGGCCCACGAGCAGTACTTC.

A single count supports this clone. V and J are TRBV5-4 and TRBJ2-5; D gene ambiguous. This CDR3 spans 13 amino acids. Per the germline V gene, CDR1 is SGHNT and CDR2 is YYREEE (reference sequence). Trimming removed 4 bases at V and 0 bases at J, with 7 bases between. CDR3 region: CASSLNHQETQYF. The CDR3 DNA reads TGTGCCAGCAGCCTAAACCACCAAGAGACCCAGTACTTC.

The chain combines TRBV18 with TRBJ1-4; no definite D call. The CDR3 is 13 amino acids. Germline V gene lookup returns CDR1 KGHSH and CDR2 LQKENI. Trimming took off 1 base at V and 8 bases at J, with 8 bases between the two ends. CDR3 loop: CASSPRMREKLFF. As DNA, the CDR3 is TGTGCCAGCTCACCACGGATGAGGGAAAAACTGTTTTTT. The variable domain in full, with the rest retrieved from reference TRBV18 and TRBJ1-4, is NAGVMQNPRHLVRRRGQEARLRCSPMKGHSHVYWYRQLPEEGLKFMVYLQKENIIDESGMPKERFSAEFPKEGPSILRIQQVVRGDSAAYFCASSPRMREKLFFGSGTQLSVL.